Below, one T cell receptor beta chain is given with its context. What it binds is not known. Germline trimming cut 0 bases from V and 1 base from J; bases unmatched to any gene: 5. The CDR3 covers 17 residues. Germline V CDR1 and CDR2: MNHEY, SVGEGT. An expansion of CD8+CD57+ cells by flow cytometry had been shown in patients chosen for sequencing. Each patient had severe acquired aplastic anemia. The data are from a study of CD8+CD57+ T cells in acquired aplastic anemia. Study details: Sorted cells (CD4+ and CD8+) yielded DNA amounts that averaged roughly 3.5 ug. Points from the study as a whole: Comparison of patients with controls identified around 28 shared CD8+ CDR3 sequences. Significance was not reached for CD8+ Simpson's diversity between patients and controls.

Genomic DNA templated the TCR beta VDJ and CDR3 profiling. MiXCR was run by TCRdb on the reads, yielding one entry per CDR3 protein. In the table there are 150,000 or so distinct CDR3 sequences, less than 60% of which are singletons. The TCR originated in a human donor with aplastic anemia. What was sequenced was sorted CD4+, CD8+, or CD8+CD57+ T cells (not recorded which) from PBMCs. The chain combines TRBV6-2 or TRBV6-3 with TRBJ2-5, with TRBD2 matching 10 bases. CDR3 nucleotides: TGTGCCAGCAGTTACTCGATTCTAGCGGGGGCCCAAGAGACCCAGTACTTC. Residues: CASSYSILAGAQETQYF.